The 5 T cell receptor beta chains listed next were all sequenced from one sample in a study of cytomegalovirus exposure and HLA in healthy donors listed by TCRdb under 2017. Preparation of the library involved the immunoSEQ multiplex PCR assay. For the multiplex PCR, a mixture combining 60 forward primers for TCR Vbeta segments and 13 reverse primers for TCR Jbeta segments was used. The table was pulled from immuneACCESS by TCRdb, which kept in-frame rearrangements only. Such tables lose some clones; where checked, under half of the loss comes from unresolved V genes, and the rest has no known cause. For this sample the table gives approximately 200,000 clones, of which around 77% were detected only once. The top ten clones comprise roughly 2% of the sample. The specimen was PBMCs. These receptor sequences come from a man between 25 and 39 years old in good health and CMV-seronegative.

The chain couples TRBV28 to TRBJ2-3; 9 bases are shared with TRBD2. Trimming at V came to 8 bases and at J to 3 bases, leaving 6 bases not matched to a gene. The CDR3 runs 14 residues. In germline, CDR1 is MDHEN, CDR2 SYDVKM. The CDR3 region is CASGFSGRTDTQYF. The CDR3 nucleotides read TGTGCCAGCGGCTTTAGCGGGAGAACAGATACGCAGTATTTT.

This chain links TRBV7-9 with TRBJ1-2; D remains unclear. Trimming took 3 bases from V and 2 from J, leaving 13 bases between them. The CDR3 has 15 residues. Germline lookup yields CDR1 SEHNR and CDR2 FQNEAQ (reference sequence). The CDR3 DNA sequence: TGTGCCAGCAGCTTCCACAGCTCCAGAAACTATGGCTACACCTTC. Its translation: CASSFHSSRNYGYTF. Filled out from reference TRBV7-9 and TRBJ1-2, the complete variable domain reads DTGVSQNPRHKITKRGQNVTFRCDPISEHNRLYWYRQTLGQGPEFLTYFQNEAQLEKSRLLSDRFSAERPKGSFSTLEIQRTEQGDSAMYLCASSFHSSRNYGYTFGSGTRLTVV.

This chain's CDR3 is CATNGLAGGPPSTDTQYF. In nucleotides, the CDR3 is TGTGCCACCAACGGGCTAGCGGGAGGCCCTCCGAGCACAGATACGCAGTATTTT. V is TRBV7-9 and J is TRBJ2-3; 11 nucleotides agree with TRBD2. J lost 0 bases, V lost 10 bases, and 15 bases had no gene match. The CDR3 covers 18 residues. Germline V gene sequence: CDR1 SEHNR, CDR2 FQNEAQ (reference sequence).

This chain links TRBV6-5 with TRBJ2-1, with 11 nucleotides matching TRBD2. V trimming: 4 bases; J trimming: 9 bases; junction bases outside the gene matches: 8. The CDR3 has 15 residues. Germline CDR1 reads MNHEY; CDR2 reads SVGAGI. CDR3 sequence: CASSSLTSGIGEQFF. The CDR3 coding sequence is TGTGCCAGCAGTTCTTTGACTAGCGGGATTGGTGAGCAGTTCTTC.

The CDR3 loop reads CASSPPPWRAAGGTYEQYF. The CDR3 DNA follows: TGTGCCAGCAGTCCCCCCCCCTGGCGGGCAGCGGGGGGAACCTACGAGCAGTACTTC. V gene TRBV27 combines with J gene TRBJ2-7; 9 positions match TRBD2. The CDR3 is 19 residues long. Germline trimming cut 5 bases from V and 2 bases from J; bases unmatched to any gene: 19. Germline V lookup: CDR1 MNHEY, CDR2 SMNVEV (reference sequence).